This T cell receptor beta chain was observed in a study of control samples from healthy donors and cancer patients. Trimming removed 8 bases from V and 5 bases from J; junction bases left unmatched: 8. The CDR3 runs to 13 residues. CDR1 and CDR2 from the germline V gene are SNHLY and FYNNEI. Sequencing was performed with immunoSEQ multiplex PCR; in TCRdb, only in-frame clones are kept and a portion is missing. The sample consists of about 130,000 clones, about 95% of them appearing once. This receptor was obtained from a man in his sixties with colorectal cancer. Material for sequencing was PBMCs. The J gene is TRBJ1-1, the V gene TRBV2; 7 positions agree with TRBD1. The CDR3 DNA reads TGTGCCAGCCCAATGACAGGGCAAACTGAAGCTTTCTTT. It yields the protein CASPMTGQTEAFF.